Here is one T cell receptor beta chain with its context. The CDR3 loop spans 15 amino acids. With 1 base clipped from V and 7 bases from J, the junction kept 4 bases outside the gene matches. Germline values: CDR1 KGHSH, CDR2 LQKENI. Methods used by the authors: It was from reference gene primer amplification that nucleated cell counts were estimated. Here immunoSEQ multiplex PCR was the method, and the copy in TCRdb shows in-frame clones only, minus some. That table is the source of V, J and clone size, and D and trimming were worked out from the DNA. The data hold around 160,000 clones, with roughly 85% observed a single time. These data originate in a study of blood T cell repertoires in COVID-19. Study details: Italy, Spain and the United States were the sources of the convalescent and acute COVID-19 samples. In each case, the material was cDNA or gDNA derived from T cells, B-cell-depleted T cells, or PBMCs.

Enrolled during active infection, Seattle patients were then followed longitudinally. Specimen: peripheral blood. The receptor's source is an older woman with COVID-19, enrolled during active disease. The chain links TRBV18 to TRBJ1-6, with 7 bases aligning to TRBD1. CDR3 region: CASSPLRDRNSPLHF. The CDR3 nucleotides read TGTGCCAGCTCACCACTTAGGGACAGAAATTCACCCCTCCACTTT.